This T cell receptor (beta chain) comes out of a study of blood T cell repertoires in COVID-19. Study-wide background: Donors in the United States, Italy and Spain gave samples during acute or convalescent COVID-19.

As originally analysed: From reference gene primer amplification, estimates of nucleated cell counts were derived. Sequenced by immunoSEQ multiplex PCR; TCRdb stores in-frame clones only, minus some. V, J and clone size reflect that table, while D and trimming were determined from the DNA. The data contain approximately 230,000 clones, 70% to 85% of them singletons. This clone was seen a handful of times. Living in about two dozen US areas, the participants were between roughly 18 and 90 years of age. With V trimmed by 1 base and J by 8 bases, 10 bases remained unmatched. CDR3 length equals 16 residues. CDR1 LNHNV and CDR2 YYDKDF come from the germline V gene (reference sequence).

This sequence originates from a man aged 35 to 55 who had recovered from COVID-19. V and J are TRBV15 and TRBJ1-2, with 10 bases fitting TRBD1. Material: PBMCs or T cells enriched from blood (not recorded which). CDR3 protein: CATSRAPGTGAGGYTF. In DNA, the CDR3 is TGTGCCACCAGCAGAGCCCCAGGGACAGGGGCTGGGGGCTACACCTTC.